One and the same sample provided the 10 T cell receptor beta chains below, sequenced in a study of glioma-infiltrating T cells. Amplification of TCR alpha and beta CDR3 regions from RNA used iRepertoire nested multiplex PCR. TCRdb re-called the multiplex PCR reads through MiXCR, storing one row per CDR3 protein. The data show around 150,000 distinct CDR3 sequences, with around 40% seen just once and around 20% held by the top ten. Source material: glioma tissue, nonneoplastic brain tissue, or PBMCs (not recorded which). All receptors derive from a human donor with low-grade glioma or glioblastoma, undergoing nonglioma brain surgery, or in good health (not recorded which).

The chain links TRBV10-3 to TRBJ2-3; a weak D match, TRBD1 (5 bases). The V end lost 0 bases, the J end lost 3 bases, and 28 bases lay between the germline ends. Per the germline V gene, CDR1 is ENHRY and CDR2 is SYGVKD. CDR3 length: 21 amino acids. The CDR3 protein is CAISESFFGTTNPRETDTQYF. CDR3 bases: TGTGCCATCAGTGAGTCGTTTTTTGGTACCACAAACCCCAGGGAAACAGATACGCAGTATTTT.

This clonotype was detected only a few times. V usage is TRBV20-1 and J usage is TRBJ1-5, with TRBD1 matching 7 bases. Trimming removed 6 bases from V and 2 bases from J; junction bases left unmatched: 10. Germline CDR1 DFQATT, CDR2 SNEGSKA (reference sequence). The CDR3 length is 15 residues. Here the CDR3 DNA reads TGCAGTGCCCTCAGGAGGGGGCGCGGCAATCAGCCCCAGCATTTT. Its translation is CSALRRGRGNQPQHF.

This clonotype was counted once. This chain links TRBV11-2 with TRBJ1-1; no clear D gene. V lost 0 bases, J lost 8 bases, and 4 bases lay in between. The CDR3 contains 11 residues. Germline loops: CDR1 SGHAT, CDR2 FQNNGV. CDR3: CASSLEGEAFF. In DNA, the CDR3 is TGTGCCAGCAGCTTAGAGGGAGAAGCTTTCTTT. The full variable domain, completed using reference TRBV11-2 and TRBJ1-1, is EAGVAQSPRYKIIEKRQSVAFWCNPISGHATLYWYQQILGQGPKLLIQFQNNGVVDDSQLPKDRFSAERLKGVDSTLKIQPAKLEDSAVYLCASSLEGEAFFGQGTRLTVV.

The chain employs TRBV7-2 and TRBJ2-5; 12 bases are shared with TRBD1. V shed 5 bases, J shed 5 bases, and the junction held 6 bases outside the gene matches. Per germline, CDR1 SGHTA and CDR2 FQGNSA. There are 15 residues in the CDR3. The CDR3 nucleotides read TGTGCCAGCAGCACCGGGACAGGGGGCGACGAGACCCAGTACTTC. This translates into CASSTGTGGDETQYF. The complete variable domain, with remaining parts taken from reference TRBV7-2 and TRBJ2-5, reads GAGVSQSPSNKVTEKGKDVELRCDPISGHTALYWYRQSLGQGLEFLIYFQGNSAPDKSGLPSDRFSAERTGGSVSTLTIQRTQQEDSAVYLCASSTGTGGDETQYFGPGTRLLVL.

This clonotype occurred many times. This chain joins TRBV6-6 and TRBJ1-1, with D hard to call. Germline-derived CDR1 and CDR2 are MNHNY and SVGAGI (reference sequence). Between the trimmed V and J ends, which lost 2 bases and 1 base, there was a span of 5 bases. The CDR3 loop spans 13 amino acids. The chain's CDR3 is CASSYEGNTEAFF. In nucleotides, the CDR3 is TGTGCCAGCAGTTACGAGGGGAACACTGAAGCTTTCTTT.

V is TRBV12-3 or TRBV12-4 and J is TRBJ2-2; perhaps TRBD2 as D (6 bases). V was shortened by 8 bases and J by 3 bases, with 10 bases between the two germline ends. This CDR3 comprises 13 residues. The CDR3 coding sequence is TGTGCCAGCCGAAGGAGGGACACCGGGGAGCTGTTTTTT. Its translation: CASRRRDTGELFF.

The CDR3 loop is CASRAGLFTDTQYF. The CDR3 DNA reads TGTGCCAGCAGGGCGGGACTCTTCACAGATACGCAGTATTTT. J is TRBJ2-3 and V is TRBV6-1, with TRBD2 as a possible D gene (6 bases). Germline V gene sequence: CDR1 MNHNS, CDR2 SASEGT. V lost 6 bases to trimming and J lost 2 bases, with 12 bases between them. The CDR3 loop spans 14 amino acids.

This clonotype has more than one count but fewer than ten. The chain uses TRBV10-3 and TRBJ1-5; the match to TRBD1 covers 10 bases. V lost 4 bases to trimming and J lost 9 bases; unmatched junction nucleotides: 6. From germline, CDR1 is ENHRY and CDR2 SYGVKD. The CDR3 is 14 residues long. CDR3 DNA: TGTGCCATCAGTGCTGGGACAGGGGATTCGCCCCAGCATTTT. This sequence encodes CAISAGTGDSPQHF.

This clonotype was detected only a few times. The rearrangement links TRBV24-1 to TRBJ1-5; the D gene is possibly TRBD1 (5 bases). Germline lookup yields CDR1 KGHDR and CDR2 SFDVKD. V was clipped by 5 bases and J by 3 bases, with 10 bases between them. The CDR3 extends over 14 amino acids. For the CDR3, the DNA is TGTGCCACCAGTGTTCCAGGGTTCAATCAGCCCCAGCATTTT. This codes for CATSVPGFNQPQHF.

In its sample, this clonotype was seen many times. This chain connects TRBV12-3 or TRBV12-4 to TRBJ2-3; D is possibly TRBD1 (5 bases). The germline V and J ends were trimmed by 7 bases and 6 bases, with 8 bases remaining between them. This CDR3 region has 11 residues. For the CDR3, the DNA is TGTGCCAGCACCCCAGGGGATACGCAGTATTTT. Protein: CASTPGDTQYF.